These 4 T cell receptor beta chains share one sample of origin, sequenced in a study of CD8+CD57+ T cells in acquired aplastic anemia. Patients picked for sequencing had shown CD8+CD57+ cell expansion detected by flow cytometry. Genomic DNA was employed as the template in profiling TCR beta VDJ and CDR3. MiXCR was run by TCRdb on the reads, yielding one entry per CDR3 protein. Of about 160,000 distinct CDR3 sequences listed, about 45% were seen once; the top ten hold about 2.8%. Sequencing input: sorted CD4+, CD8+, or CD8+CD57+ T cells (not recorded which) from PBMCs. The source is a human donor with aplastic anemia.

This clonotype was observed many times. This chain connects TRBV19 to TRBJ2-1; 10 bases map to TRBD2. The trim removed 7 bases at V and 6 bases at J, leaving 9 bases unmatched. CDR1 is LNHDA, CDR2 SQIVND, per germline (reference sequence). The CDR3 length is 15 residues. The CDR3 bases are TGTGCCAGTACCTTCAGCGGGAGGGCCGCCAATGAGCAGTTCTTC. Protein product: CASTFSGRAANEQFF.

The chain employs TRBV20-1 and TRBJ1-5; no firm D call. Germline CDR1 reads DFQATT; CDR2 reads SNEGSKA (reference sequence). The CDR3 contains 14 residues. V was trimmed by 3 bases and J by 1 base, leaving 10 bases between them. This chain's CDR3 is CSARTSSSNQPQHF. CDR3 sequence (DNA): TGCAGTGCTAGGACCTCCAGCAGCAATCAGCCCCAGCATTTT.

The CDR3 bases are TGTGCCAGCAGCCGGCCTGGCTTGCGGGGGGAGCAGTACTTC. Its protein is CASSRPGLRGEQYF. The rearrangement links TRBV7-9 to TRBJ2-7, with 7 bases fitting TRBD2. The CDR3 runs to 14 residues. V trimming: 5 bases; J trimming: 7 bases; junction bases outside the gene matches: 11. CDR1 is SEHNR, CDR2 FQNEAQ, per germline (reference sequence).

CDR3 sequence (DNA): TGTGCCAGCACCCCACCCACAGGTACCCCCTATGGCTACACCTTC. As protein: CASTPPTGTPYGYTF. The chain employs TRBV19 and TRBJ1-2; tentatively, D is TRBD1 (5 bases). The germline CDR1 and CDR2 sequences are LNHDA and SQIVND (reference sequence). Trimming took 9 bases from V and 4 from J, leaving 21 bases between them. The CDR3 has 15 amino acids.